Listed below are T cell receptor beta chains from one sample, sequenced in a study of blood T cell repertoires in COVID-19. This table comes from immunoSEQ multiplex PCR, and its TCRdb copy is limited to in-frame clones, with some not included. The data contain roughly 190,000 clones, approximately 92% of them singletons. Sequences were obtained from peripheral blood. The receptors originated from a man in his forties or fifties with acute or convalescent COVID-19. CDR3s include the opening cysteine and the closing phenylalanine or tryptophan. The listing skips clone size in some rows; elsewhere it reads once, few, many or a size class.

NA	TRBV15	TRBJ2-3	CATSNDREGTQYF
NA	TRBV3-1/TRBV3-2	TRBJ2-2	CASSRRTGGYTGELFF
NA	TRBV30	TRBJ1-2	CAWSGRRVFGYTF
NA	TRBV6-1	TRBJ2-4	CASSEAGGNIQYF
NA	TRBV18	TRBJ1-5	CASSPGGLGDQPQHF
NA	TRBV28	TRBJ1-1	CASSTSGTLEAFF
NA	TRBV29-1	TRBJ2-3	CSVVPRPAGDPDTQYF
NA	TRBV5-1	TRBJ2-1	CASSSEAGVGEQFF
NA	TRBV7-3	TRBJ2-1	CASSLEQSRYNEQFF
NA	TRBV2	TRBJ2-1	CASSESGARNEQFF
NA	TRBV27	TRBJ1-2	CASKPTGTGSGYTF
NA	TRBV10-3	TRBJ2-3	CAITGTGATDTQYF
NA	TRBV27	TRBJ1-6	CASSLSKTEGSPLHF
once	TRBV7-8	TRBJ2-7	CASSFEYEQYF
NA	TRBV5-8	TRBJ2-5	CASTPGVGPYQETQYF
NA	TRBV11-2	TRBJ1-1	CASSPTTGNTEAFF
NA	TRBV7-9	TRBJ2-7	CASSLAKGLLF
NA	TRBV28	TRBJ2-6	CASGGYFPGANVLTF
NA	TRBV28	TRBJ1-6	CASSMTGINNSPLHF
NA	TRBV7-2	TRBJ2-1	CASSAQTSGGANEQFF
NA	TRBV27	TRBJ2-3	CASSLLVSGGGKRITDTQYF
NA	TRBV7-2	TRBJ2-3	CASSLGGGGTQYF
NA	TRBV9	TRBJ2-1	CASSVEPEVRPHNEQFF
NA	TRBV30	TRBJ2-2	CAWRQDFDTGELFF
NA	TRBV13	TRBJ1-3	CASSSGGSGNTIYF
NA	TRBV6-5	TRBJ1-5	CASSSQGNQPQHF
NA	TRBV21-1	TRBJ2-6	CASSEGGVGKYSGANVLTF
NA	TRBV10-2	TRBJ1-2	CASSEVQTNYGYTF
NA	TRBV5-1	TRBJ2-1	CASSLGGSSYNEQFF
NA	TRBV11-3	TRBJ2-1	CASSPRAGGRGEQFF
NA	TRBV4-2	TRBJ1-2	CASSQSIMAGGEFNYGYTF
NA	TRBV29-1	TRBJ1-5	CSVQTGSNQPQHF
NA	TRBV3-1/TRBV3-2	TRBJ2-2	CASSQDLLDRPANTGELFF
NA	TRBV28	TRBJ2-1	CASITSYNEQFF
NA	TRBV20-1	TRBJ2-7	CSARVGDFQYF
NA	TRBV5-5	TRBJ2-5	CASSPHLVGQGQETQYF
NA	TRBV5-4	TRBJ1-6	CASSLGGQGGSYNSPLHF
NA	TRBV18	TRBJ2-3	CASSHDRGRIGDTQYF
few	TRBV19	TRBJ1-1	CASSIAEGGKTFF
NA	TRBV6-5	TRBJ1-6	CASRPGQVSNSPLHF
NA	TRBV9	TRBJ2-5	CASSLGLAGTETQYF
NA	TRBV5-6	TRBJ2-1	CASSLAVGRGSYNEQFF
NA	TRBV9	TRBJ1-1	CASSGFTGRSSEAFF
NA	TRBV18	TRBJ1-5	CASSPGNRAGAGQPQHF